This T cell receptor beta chain was profiled in a study of graft-versus-host responses after intestinal transplantation. Study overall: Each recipient received anti-thymocyte globulin induction, then tacrolimus and steroids for approximately three years.

The researchers put 200,000 CFSE-labeled responder cells into plates with 200,000 irradiated, violet-dye-labeled stimulator cells. Overall study findings and caveats: Analysis identified GvH clones in recipient marrow, with some appearing first in ileum or blood. Association was observed between peak circulating GvH clone levels and early post-transplant HvG declines. High graft-versus-host to host-versus-graft clonal ratios were found in allografts of patients who had graft-donor T cell macrochimerism.

Germline lookup yields CDR1 MNHEY and CDR2 SVGAGI. The CDR3 extends over 13 amino acids. Trimming cost V 1 base and J 5 bases, with 5 bases left between them. Assay: immunoSEQ multiplex PCR; the TCRdb copy retains only in-frame clones and omits some. Seen here are 12,000 to 15,000 clones, around a third observed once, and the top ten hold roughly 2%. V is TRBV6-5 and J is TRBJ2-2; no reliable D call. The origin of this receptor is a human patient who received an intestinal transplant. The material was alloreactive CD8+ T cells from a mixed lymphocyte reaction culture, obtained before intestinal transplant. As for subset: CFSE-low proliferating T cells sorted from roughly 6-day pre-transplant mixed lymphocyte reaction (GvH or HvG direction). The DNA for the CDR3 is TGTGCCAGCAGTTACTTCGGGACCGGGGAGCTGTTTTTT. This codes for CASSYFGTGELFF.